The entry below describes one T cell receptor beta chain. Its target is unknown. The authors used template switching to add a universal primer site and gave cDNA unique molecular identifiers. MiXCR was run by TCRdb on the 5' RACE reads, yielding one entry per CDR3 protein. The sample lists 1.5 million to 2 million distinct CDR3 sequences, about 30% occurring once. This record belongs to a study of identical twins. General study results and limits: Conclusions came from cross-sectional statistical analysis, not from following the same donors. Invariant T cells like MAIT and iNKT could partly confound the zero-insertion analyses. Beta clonotypes that were abundant in cord blood contained fewer insertions, a pattern absent from memory repertoires.

Material: cord blood. The receptor was isolated from a newborn girl in good health.

As DNA, the CDR3 is TGTGCCAGCAGTCCCTCGGCCGACAGGGCTTATGAAAAACTGTTTTTT. Its translation is CASSPSADRAYEKLFF. The chain uses TRBV28 and TRBJ1-4; 7 nucleotides match TRBD1. CDR1 is MDHEN and CDR2 is SYDVKM in the germline V gene. V lost 5 bases and J lost 6; bases outside the gene matches: 12. The CDR3 runs 16 residues.